This T cell receptor beta chain appears in the sequencing data of a study of blood T cells in healthy people across ages. The sample, about 9.2 milliliters of peripheral blood, was drawn from each donor. Each sample used at least 6 million PBMCs. Primers used in a second PCR of roughly 7 to 12 cycles were a sample-barcoded 5' primer and a J-beta primer mix. TCRdb fed the 5' RACE reads into MiXCR, producing one record per CDR3 protein. In the table there are roughly 1.9 million distinct CDR3 sequences, around 42% of which are singletons. This CDR3 has 15 residues. V dropped 2 bases and J dropped 0 bases, with 10 bases sitting between them. Germline V gene data show CDR1 as LNHNV and CDR2 as YYDKDF (reference sequence).

The sequence came from a human donor in good health. The gene calls are TRBV15 and TRBJ1-1; D gene ambiguous. Sequences were obtained from blood. This chain's CDR3 is CATSRQDVVNTEAFF. The CDR3 coding sequence is TGTGCCACCAGCAGACAAGATGTGGTGAACACTGAAGCTTTCTTT.